The entry below gives a single T cell receptor (beta chain) sequence along with its context. Its antigen is not identified. This record comes from a study of CD8 T cells in Susac syndrome. Findings of the study overall: Only a relatively small number of individuals were included in the TCR sequencing and HLA analysis.

Random hexamers were used to reverse transcribe about 0.5 to 1 ug of RNA. The authors amplified TCR beta CDR3 across 54 Vbeta and 13 Jbeta using immunoSEQ multiplex PCR. MiXCR was run by TCRdb on the immunoSEQ multiplex PCR reads, yielding one entry per CDR3 protein. The sample consists of 150,000 to 200,000 distinct CDR3 sequences, around 94% of them appearing once. V was pared by 3 bases and J by 5 bases, with 13 bases between. This CDR3 comprises 13 residues. Germline V CDR1 and CDR2: DFQATT, SNEGSKA (reference sequence). The clonotype was recovered from a human donor in good health. The chain employs TRBV20-1 and TRBJ2-5; a possible D gene is TRBD1 (6 bases). The specimen was CD4+ T cells from PBMCs. The DNA for the CDR3 is TGCAGTGCTAGGCGACAGGAAGGGGAGACCCAGTACTTC. Encoded protein: CSARRQEGETQYF.